The 8 T cell receptor beta chains listed next were all sequenced from one sample in a study of blood T cell repertoires in COVID-19. TCRdb keeps only in-frame clones here, not all; method: immunoSEQ multiplex PCR. The sample yields more than 50,000 clones, approximately 91% seen once. Sequencing input: peripheral blood. The receptors come from a human donor in a cohort sampled during active COVID-19.

This chain connects TRBV6-5 to TRBJ2-7, with D possibly TRBD2 on 6 matching bases. Germline CDR1 and CDR2: MNHEY and SVGAGI. There are 15 residues in the CDR3. V dropped 0 bases and J dropped 0 bases, with 9 bases sitting between them. This CDR3 is CASSYSAGSSYEQYF. CDR3 DNA sequence: TGTGCCAGCAGTTACTCGGCCGGGAGCTCCTACGAGCAGTACTTC.

CDR3 coding DNA: TGTGCCAGCAGCTTAAGGAGCTCCTACAATGAGCAGTTCTTC. Amino acid sequence: CASSLRSSYNEQFF. This sequence joins TRBV13 and TRBJ2-1; D gene ambiguous. The germline V gene has CDR1 PRHDT and CDR2 FYEKMQ (reference sequence). V lost 2 bases to trimming and J lost 0 bases, with 5 bases between them. The CDR3 is 14 amino acids.

This clone appeared a few times. CDR3 sequence reads: CASSLDSFTSTDTQYF. CDR3 sequence (DNA): TGTGCCAGCAGTTTAGACAGCTTCACTAGCACAGATACGCAGTATTTT. This chain connects TRBV28 to TRBJ2-3; maybe TRBD1 (5 bases). The CDR3 has 16 residues. The V gene lost 2 bases and the J gene lost 0 bases, with 12 bases spanning the gap. The germline V gene encodes CDR1 MDHEN and CDR2 SYDVKM.

The chain couples TRBV15 to TRBJ1-1; D not certain. From germline, CDR1 is LNHNV and CDR2 YYDKDF (reference sequence). The CDR3 is made up of 16 amino acids. The V gene lost 0 bases and the J gene lost 0 bases, with 11 bases spanning the gap. The DNA for the CDR3 is TGTGCCACCAGCAGAGATCCCCTAGAGATGAACACTGAAGCTTTCTTT. Protein product: CATSRDPLEMNTEAFF.

A word on this clone: Distinct nucleotide sequences in the sample also encode this CDR3. This chain connects TRBV27 to TRBJ2-1, with unresolved D. This CDR3 comprises 15 residues. V lost 6 bases, J lost 0 bases, and 12 bases lay in between. Germline V CDR1 and CDR2: MNHEY, SMNVEV (reference sequence). The CDR3 nucleotides read TGTGCCAGCAGACTCGGCGGCAGCTCCTACAATGAGCAGTTCTTC. Encoded protein: CASRLGGSSYNEQFF.

The chain is built from TRBV2 and TRBJ1-2; 9 bases are shared with TRBD1. There are 14 residues in the CDR3. The V segment lost 8 bases and the J segment 4 bases; nucleotides outside the gene matches: 8. CDR1 and CDR2 (germline): SNHLY, FYNNEI. The CDR3 reads CASGQTGGGYGYTF. The CDR3, as DNA: TGTGCCAGCGGACAGACAGGGGGTGGCTATGGCTACACCTTC.

The chain couples TRBV6-2 or TRBV6-3 to TRBJ1-1; possible D gene TRBD1, 6 bases. V gave up 2 bases and J gave up 0 bases, with 22 bases separating them. The CDR3 is 19 residues long. Looked up from germline, CDR1 is MNHEY and CDR2 is SVGEGT. The DNA for the CDR3 is TGTGCCAGCAGTTACCCTAACCGGGCAGGGCCAGGGGTGAACACTGAAGCTTTCTTT. This translates into CASSYPNRAGPGVNTEAFF.

This chain links TRBV10-2 with TRBJ1-1; no definite D call. Germline-derived CDR1 and CDR2 are WSHSY and SAAADI. CDR3 length: 14 amino acids. V lost 4 bases and J lost 1, with 10 bases in between. CDR3 protein: CASSGAEGNTEAFF. CDR3 nucleotide sequence: TGCGCCAGCAGTGGGGCAGAGGGGAACACTGAAGCTTTCTTT.